Below are 7 T cell receptor beta chains sequenced from a single sample in a study of cytomegalovirus exposure and HLA in healthy donors. With 60 Vbeta and 13 Jbeta primers, the PCR was carried out. Clones were sequenced by immunoSEQ multiplex PCR, and TCRdb holds only the in-frame ones, with some missing. Here the sample spans 95,000 or so clones, 81% being singletons. The sample was PBMCs. Every receptor here comes from a woman between 65 and 79 years old in good health and CMV-seropositive.

The chain combines TRBV14 with TRBJ2-5; TRBD2 matches at 7 bases. V was pared by 3 bases and J by 2 bases, with 3 bases of the junction left unmatched. This CDR3 comprises 14 residues. Per the germline V gene, CDR1 is SGHDN and CDR2 is FVKESK. The CDR3 nucleotides read TGTGCCAGCAGCCAGCTTAGCGGGCAAGAGACCCAGTACTTC. Protein product: CASSQLSGQETQYF.

The V call is TRBV15, the J call TRBJ2-7; 9 positions match TRBD1. V dropped 5 bases and J dropped 3; count of bases not matched to a gene: 2. Germline values: CDR1 LNHNV, CDR2 YYDKDF (reference sequence). The CDR3 length is 13 residues. CDR3 coding DNA: TGTGCCACCAGCGGACAGGGGAACTACGAGCAGTACTTC. Protein product: CATSGQGNYEQYF.

The sample holds one count of this clone. The chain employs TRBV7-8 and TRBJ2-3, with D possibly being TRBD2 (5 bases). CDR1 SGHVS and CDR2 FQNEAQ come from the germline V gene. The CDR3 is made up of 16 amino acids. V was pared by 1 base and J by 0 bases, with 11 bases between. The CDR3 sequence: CASSLVEDKSTDTQYF. CDR3 sequence (DNA): TGTGCCAGCAGCTTAGTGGAGGATAAAAGCACAGATACGCAGTATTTT.

V is TRBV7-2 and J is TRBJ2-3; 7 bases map to TRBD2. From germline, CDR1 is SGHTA and CDR2 FQGNSA. The CDR3 sequence is 14 residues long. J was trimmed by 2 bases and V by 10 bases; bases with no gene match: 9. This CDR3 reads CATAGAGYTDTQYF. The CDR3 DNA sequence: TGTGCCACCGCGGGAGCGGGGTACACAGATACGCAGTATTTT.

A few counts support this clone. The CDR3 DNA is TGCGCCAGCAGCCAAGAGGGTAGCGGGAGCCCCTATGAGCAGTTCTTC. Translated, it gives CASSQEGSGSPYEQFF. The chain is built from TRBV4-3 and TRBJ2-1; TRBD2 matches 9 bases. The CDR3 runs 16 residues. Germline lookup yields CDR1 LGHNA and CDR2 YSLEER. The trim removed 0 bases at V and 8 bases at J, leaving 8 bases unmatched.

The gene calls are TRBV6-1 and TRBJ2-2, with TRBD1 matching 7 bases. With V trimmed by 6 bases and J by 5 bases, 9 bases remained unmatched. The germline V gene encodes CDR1 MNHNS and CDR2 SASEGT. CDR3 length: 15 residues. The CDR3 region is CASSPRQGWTGELFF. The CDR3, as DNA: TGTGCCAGCAGCCCTAGACAGGGTTGGACCGGGGAGCTGTTTTTT.

The chain employs TRBV18 and TRBJ2-7, with 7 nucleotides matching TRBD1. J lost 0 bases, V lost 3 bases, and 5 bases had no gene match. The CDR3 totals 15 residues. Germline V gene lookup returns CDR1 KGHSH and CDR2 LQKENI. The CDR3 is CASSPGTANSYEQYF. The CDR3 region has the DNA TGTGCCAGCTCACCCGGGACAGCGAACTCCTACGAGCAGTACTTC. Drawing the rest from reference TRBV18 and TRBJ2-7, the complete variable domain is NAGVMQNPRHLVRRRGQEARLRCSPMKGHSHVYWYRQLPEEGLKFMVYLQKENIIDESGMPKERFSAEFPKEGPSILRIQQVVRGDSAAYFCASSPGTANSYEQYFGPGTRLTVT.